This passage covers 23 T cell receptor beta chains from one sample sequenced in a study of cytomegalovirus exposure and HLA in healthy donors. PCR was performed using 60 Vbeta and 13 Jbeta primers. The table came from immunoSEQ multiplex PCR; TCRdb's copy has only in-frame clones and leaves some out. The sample records 150,000 to 200,000 clones, around three quarters being singletons. Material for sequencing was PBMCs. These receptors all stem from a man aged 35-49 years in good health and CMV-seronegative.

The chain uses TRBV12-5 and TRBJ2-6; D is unresolved. The CDR3 is made up of 14 amino acids. The V gene's germline CDR1 is LGHNT and CDR2 FRNRAP. Trimming removed 7 bases at V and 3 bases at J, with 10 bases between. The CDR3 bases are TGTGCTAGTGCCTTGAGTGGTGGGGCCAACGTCCTGACTTTC. Its translation is CASALSGGANVLTF. The complete variable domain, with remaining parts taken from reference TRBV12-5 and TRBJ2-6, reads DARVTQTPRHKVTEMGQEVTMRCQPILGHNTVFWYRQTMMQGLELLAYFRNRAPLDDSGMPKDRFSAEMPDATLATLKIQPSEPRDSAVYFCASALSGGANVLTFGAGSRLTVL.

The chain carries TRBV7-9 and TRBJ1-1; tentatively, D is TRBD1 (5 bases). Germline V CDR1 and CDR2: SEHNR, FQNEAQ (reference sequence). The germline V and J ends were trimmed by 4 bases and 11 bases, with 23 bases remaining between them. The CDR3 runs to 15 residues. This CDR3 is CASSWGRQTDAGAFF. DNA of the CDR3: TGTGCCAGCAGCTGGGGGAGGCAAACGGACGCAGGGGCTTTCTTT.

With regard to this clone: Other DNA sequences in this specimen translate into the identical CDR3. The rearrangement joins TRBV7-9 to TRBJ1-1; the match to TRBD1 covers 7 bases. CDR3 length equals 13 residues. Germline V gene data show CDR1 as SEHNR and CDR2 as FQNEAQ (reference sequence). V lost 2 bases to trimming and J lost 3 bases; unmatched junction nucleotides: 0. The CDR3 sequence is CASSLQGDTEAFF. The CDR3, as DNA: TGTGCCAGCAGCTTACAGGGGGACACTGAAGCTTTCTTT.

The V call is TRBV19, the J call TRBJ2-5, with D perhaps TRBD1 (6 bases). Germline V CDR1 and CDR2: LNHDA, SQIVND (reference sequence). This CDR3 spans 15 amino acids. Trimming left V 1 base short and J 3 bases short, with 12 bases between. The CDR3 sequence is CASSIGTVVEETQYF. As DNA, the CDR3 is TGTGCCAGTAGTATAGGGACAGTAGTGGAAGAGACCCAGTACTTC.

The CDR3 is CASSYGSGTGTYEQYF. The CDR3 DNA reads as TGTGCCAGCAGCTACGGGAGTGGGACAGGTACCTACGAGCAGTACTTC. The rearrangement uses TRBV7-9 and TRBJ2-7; 8 nucleotides line up with TRBD1. Looked up from germline, CDR1 is SEHNR and CDR2 is FQNEAQ (reference sequence). V shed 4 bases and J 2 bases; nucleotides not matched to a gene: 10. This CDR3 contains 16 residues. Combining the CDR3 with reference TRBV7-9 and TRBJ2-7 gives the whole variable domain DTGVSQNPRHKITKRGQNVTFRCDPISEHNRLYWYRQTLGQGPEFLTYFQNEAQLEKSRLLSDRFSAERPKGSFSTLEIQRTEQGDSAMYLCASSYGSGTGTYEQYFGPGTRLTVT.

The gene calls are TRBV7-2 and TRBJ1-2; TRBD1 matches 10 bases. The junction had 6 bases not matched to a gene; V was cut back by 5 bases and J by 6 bases. Germline V gene sequence: CDR1 SGHTA, CDR2 FQGNSA. The CDR3 is 14 residues long. CDR3 in amino acids: CASSPRQGADGYTF. For the CDR3, the DNA is TGTGCCAGCAGCCCTCGACAGGGGGCGGATGGCTACACCTTC.

The chain is built from TRBV7-9 and TRBJ2-5; tentatively, D is TRBD2 (5 bases). The J call may be faulty, since TRBJ2-7 better matches the DNA end. CDR1 and CDR2 (germline): SEHNR, FQNEAQ (reference sequence). The CDR3 sequence is 15 residues long. CDR3 in amino acids: CASSLTDGGSYEQYF. CDR3 coding DNA: TGTGCCAGCAGCCTAACCGACGGAGGCTCCTACGAGCAGTACTTC.

This chain joins TRBV30 and TRBJ2-7, with 8 bases fitting TRBD2. V was clipped by 0 bases and J by 9 bases; unmatched bases: 7. CDR1 is GTSNPN and CDR2 is SVGIG in the germline V gene (reference sequence). The CDR3 has 13 amino acids. CDR3 coding DNA: TGTGCCTGGAGTGTCGGGAGGGTTACGTCGCAGTACTTC. This codes for CAWSVGRVTSQYF.

V is TRBV28 and J is TRBJ2-4; 7 bases agree with TRBD1. V lost 5 bases to trimming and J lost 5 bases; unmatched junction nucleotides: 9. From germline, CDR1 is MDHEN and CDR2 SYDVKM. CDR3 length: 15 residues. The CDR3 protein is CASSHERGRQNIQYF. The CDR3 bases are TGTGCCAGCAGTCATGAAAGGGGGCGCCAAAACATTCAGTACTTC.

This clone was recorded only once. This chain uses TRBV4-3 with TRBJ2-5, with D perhaps TRBD1 (5 bases). V lost 0 bases and J lost 11, with 16 bases in between. This CDR3 is 14 amino acids long. Per germline, CDR1 LGHNA and CDR2 YSLEER. The DNA for the CDR3 is TGCGCCAGCAGCCAAGAGTGGCAGGGAAGAGAGCAGTACTTC. As protein: CASSQEWQGREQYF.

The genes are TRBV18 and TRBJ2-3, with 9 bases identical to TRBD2. The J segment lost 0 bases and the V segment lost 4 bases, leaving 5 bases of the junction unmatched. This CDR3 contains 16 residues. CDR1 is KGHSH and CDR2 is LQKENI in the germline V gene. As DNA, the CDR3 is TGTGCCAGCTCACAAGTAGCGGGAGACAGCACAGATACGCAGTATTTT. Amino acids: CASSQVAGDSTDTQYF.

This rearrangement joins TRBV5-4 to TRBJ2-1; 7 bases are a match to TRBD1. CDR1 is SGHNT, CDR2 YYREEE, per germline (reference sequence). V lost 3 bases and J lost 0; bases outside the gene matches: 3. CDR3 length: 15 amino acids. The CDR3 sequence is CASSSRTGSYNEQFF. Here the CDR3 DNA reads TGTGCCAGCAGCTCCCGGACAGGCTCCTACAATGAGCAGTTCTTC.

The chain uses TRBV7-9 and TRBJ2-2, with 7 nucleotides matching TRBD2. Germline V CDR1 and CDR2: SEHNR, FQNEAQ (reference sequence). The CDR3 spans 12 residues. The CDR3 DNA follows: TGTTGCGAGCGGGAATACACCGGGGAGCTGTTTTTT. Protein sequence: CCEREYTGELFF.

The chain has TRBV7-2 and TRBJ2-4; 7 nucleotides agree with TRBD1. Germline V CDR1 and CDR2: SGHTA, FQGNSA. Trimming removed 3 bases from V and 12 bases from J; junction bases left unmatched: 11. CDR3 length equals 14 residues. The CDR3 sequence is CASSLSPEGAGQYF. For the CDR3, the DNA is TGTGCCAGCAGCTTGTCGCCTGAGGGGGCGGGTCAGTACTTC.

This chain links TRBV28 with TRBJ1-4, with 10 bases matching TRBD1. The germline V gene has CDR1 MDHEN and CDR2 SYDVKM. The CDR3 extends over 17 amino acids. The junction had 11 bases not matched to a gene; V was cut back by 4 bases and J by 6 bases. The DNA of the CDR3 is TGTGCCAGCAGTTACCCTCCAGGACAGGGGGGGGATGAAAAACTGTTTTTT. It specifies CASSYPPGQGGDEKLFF.

This chain connects TRBV12-5 to TRBJ2-3; 7 positions match TRBD2. CDR3 length: 14 residues. The V segment lost 5 bases and the J segment 6 bases; nucleotides outside the gene matches: 8. CDR1 is LGHNT, CDR2 FRNRAP, per germline. CDR3 amino acids: CASGRGLVTDTQYF. The CDR3, as DNA: TGTGCTAGTGGTCGAGGACTAGTTACCGATACGCAGTATTTT.

The rearrangement joins TRBV6-5 to TRBJ1-3; D uncertain. V lost 4 bases, J lost 0 bases, and 4 bases lay in between. Germline V gene sequence: CDR1 MNHEY, CDR2 SVGAGI. CDR3 length: 13 residues. CDR3 nucleotides: TGTGCCAGCAGTTCAATCTCTGGAAACACCATATATTTT. Its protein product is CASSSISGNTIYF.

This clone is a singleton in its sample. The chain recombines TRBV2 with TRBJ1-1, with a tentative D call TRBD1 (5 bases). The CDR3 is 14 residues long. The ends were cut back, 8 bases at V and 6 bases at J, with 19 bases in the middle. Germline CDR1 SNHLY, CDR2 FYNNEI. The DNA for the CDR3 is TGTGCCAGCGTCAGGGAGGGCTTATATGCTGAAGCTTTCTTT. Residues: CASVREGLYAEAFF.

The chain couples TRBV4-3 to TRBJ2-2; 9 nucleotides align to TRBD2. Germline V gene sequence: CDR1 LGHNA, CDR2 YSLEER. V dropped 0 bases and J dropped 4; count of bases not matched to a gene: 15. The CDR3 is 20 residues long. CDR3 DNA: TGCGCCAGCAGCCAAGATATGGTAGCGGGGGCGTCGGGGGGCACCGGGGAGCTGTTTTTT. This codes for CASSQDMVAGASGGTGELFF.

CDR3 sequence: CASTGSNEKLFF. For the CDR3, the DNA is TGTGCCAGTACGGGATCTAATGAAAAACTGTTTTTT. The V gene is TRBV19, the J gene TRBJ1-4; D not certain. This CDR3 comprises 12 residues. The germline gives CDR1 LNHDA, CDR2 SQIVND (reference sequence). Between the trimmed V and J ends, which lost 7 bases and 3 bases, there was a span of 6 bases.

The chain employs TRBV5-1 and TRBJ2-2, with D unresolved. Trimming pared 4 bases from V and 1 base from J, leaving 8 bases between. Per the germline V gene, CDR1 is SGHRS and CDR2 is YFSETQ. The CDR3 loop spans 14 amino acids. CDR3 sequence: CASSVGGNTGELFF. DNA for the CDR3: TGCGCCAGCAGCGTCGGCGGGAACACCGGGGAGCTGTTTTTT.

The chain couples TRBV29-1 to TRBJ2-1, with 10 bases matching TRBD2. J was trimmed by 7 bases and V by 5 bases; bases with no gene match: 8. CDR1 SQVTM and CDR2 ANQGSEA come from the germline V gene. The CDR3 sequence is 14 residues long. The chain's CDR3 is CSVSFSGRNNEQFF. In DNA, the CDR3 is TGCAGCGTTTCCTTTAGCGGGAGGAATAATGAGCAGTTCTTC.

The chain carries TRBV4-3 and TRBJ2-2; possibly TRBD2 for D (7 bases). The V gene's germline CDR1 is LGHNA and CDR2 YSLEER. CDR3 length: 15 residues. Deletions cut 4 bases from V and 4 bases from J, with 13 bases between. CDR3 sequence: CASSRRGASTGELFF. The CDR3 DNA reads as TGCGCCAGCAGCCGTCGGGGGGCCTCCACCGGGGAGCTGTTTTTT.